The TCR beta chain under discussion was sequenced for a study of identical twins. General study results and limits: Models came in too low on out-of-frame TCR alpha sharing in monozygotic twins.

The V gene lost 6 bases and the J gene lost 5 bases, with 20 bases spanning the gap. CDR3 size: 15 residues. From germline, CDR1 is MDHEN and CDR2 SYDVKM. In regard to this clonotype: Its antigen is as yet unknown.

TCRdb passed the 5' RACE reads through MiXCR, listing each CDR3 protein once. This table has approximately 220,000 distinct CDR3 sequences, approximately 7.9% appearing once. In addition, the sample was reused for a study of yellow fever vaccine responses in identical twins.

The source of this sequence is a woman younger than 35 in good health. The rearrangement links TRBV28 to TRBJ2-7; D ambiguous. Sequences were obtained from CD8+ T cells sorted from blood. The CDR3 nucleotides read TGTGCCAGCAGCCCCATCCCATCTACAGCTGACGAGCAGTACTTC. Translating it yields CASSPIPSTADEQYF.